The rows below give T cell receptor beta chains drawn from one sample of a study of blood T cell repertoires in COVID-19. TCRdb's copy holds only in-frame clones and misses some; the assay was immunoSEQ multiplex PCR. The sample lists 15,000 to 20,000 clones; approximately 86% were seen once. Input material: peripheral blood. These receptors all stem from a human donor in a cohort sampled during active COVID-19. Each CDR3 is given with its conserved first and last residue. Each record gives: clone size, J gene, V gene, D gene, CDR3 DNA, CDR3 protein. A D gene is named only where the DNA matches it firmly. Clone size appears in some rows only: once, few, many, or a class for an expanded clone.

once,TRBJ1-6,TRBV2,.,TGTGCCAGCAGGGGCAGGGGAAATTCACCCCTCCACTTT,CASRGRGNSPLHF
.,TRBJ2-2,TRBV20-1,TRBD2,TGCAGTGCTAGTCGTAGCGGGAGTCAAACCGGGGAGCTGTTTTTT,CSASRSGSQTGELFF
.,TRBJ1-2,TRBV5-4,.,TGTGCCAGCAGCTTGGCTTCTGTTGGGGCGTCGGGCTACACCTTC,CASSLASVGASGYTF
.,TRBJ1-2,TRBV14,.,TGTGCCAGCAGCCAAGGGGTAAATTATCGACCCCTGGGCGGCTACACCTTC,CASSQGVNYRPLGGYTF
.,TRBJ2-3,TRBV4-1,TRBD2,TGCGCCAGCAGCCGAGCGGGGTACACAGATACGCAGTATTTT,CASSRAGYTDTQYF
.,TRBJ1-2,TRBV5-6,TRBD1,TGTGCCAGCAGCTTGTGGGGGGGACAGGAGTATGGCTACACCTTC,CASSLWGGQEYGYTF
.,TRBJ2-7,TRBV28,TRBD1,TGTGCCAGCAGGAGAAACAGGGGTGGATCAACCTACGAGCAGTACTTC,CASRRNRGGSTYEQYF
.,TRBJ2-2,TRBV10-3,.,TGTGCCATCAGTGAGTCTGGTAGCCGAGCGAACACCGGGGAGCTGTTTTTT,CAISESGSRANTGELFF
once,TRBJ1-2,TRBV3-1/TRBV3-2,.,TGTGCCAGCAGCCAAGTGTCGCTTAACACGACCTTC,CASSQVSLNTTF
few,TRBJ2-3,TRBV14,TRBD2,TGTGCCAGCAGCCGCGGACTAGCGGGGCCAGATACGCAGTATTTT,CASSRGLAGPDTQYF
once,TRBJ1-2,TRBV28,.,TGTGCCAGCAGTTTAAACCGGGGCTACACCTTC,CASSLNRGYTF
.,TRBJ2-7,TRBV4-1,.,TGCGCCAGCAGCCAAGAACGCCCATACATGTCCTACGAGCAGTACTTC,CASSQERPYMSYEQYF
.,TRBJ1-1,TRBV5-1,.,TGCGCCAGCAGCGACCGGGACACTGAAGCTTTCTTT,CASSDRDTEAFF
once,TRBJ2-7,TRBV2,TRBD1,TGTGCCAGCAGTGAAGGGGGACAGGGGGAGGAGCAGTACTTC,CASSEGGQGEEQYF
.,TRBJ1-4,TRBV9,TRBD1,TGTGCCAGCACTCGGGGACAGCATGACGAAAAACTGTTTTTT,CASTRGQHDEKLFF
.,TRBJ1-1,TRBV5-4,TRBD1,TGTGCCAGCAGCGGGACTGGACAGGGGAACACTGAAGCTTTCTTT,CASSGTGQGNTEAFF
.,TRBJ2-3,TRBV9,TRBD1,TGTGCCAGCAGCCCCTCGACAGGGGATTTAGATACGCAGTATTTT,CASSPSTGDLDTQYF
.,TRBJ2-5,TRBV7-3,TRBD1,TGTGCCAGCAGCTCGCGACAGGGTCAGGGGACCCAGTACTTC,CASSSRQGQGTQYF
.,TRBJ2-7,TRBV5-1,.,TGCGCCAGCAGCACCTCGACAGGGGAGGGCGTGCAGTACTTC,CASSTSTGEGVQYF
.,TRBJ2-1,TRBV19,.,TGTGCCAGTACAAGACTAGGCATCGATGGTGAGCAGTTCTTC,CASTRLGIDGEQFF
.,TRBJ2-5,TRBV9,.,TGTGCCAGCAGCGTAGGGGGGCAGGCTCAAGAGACCCAGTACTTC,CASSVGGQAQETQYF
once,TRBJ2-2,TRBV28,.,TGTGCCAGCGTAAGTCGGGTCACCGGGGAGCTGTTTTTT,CASVSRVTGELFF
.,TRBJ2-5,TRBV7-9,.,TGTGCCAGCAGCTGGGACCAGCGGGCCCAGTACTTC,CASSWDQRAQYF